Below, 4 T cell receptor beta chains from the same sample are listed, as sequenced in a study of T cell responses to AZD1222 COVID-19 vaccine. Only in-frame clones appear in the TCRdb table, and some are missing; sequencing was by immunoSEQ multiplex PCR. This sample has some 190,000 clones, with about 93% found just once. The specimen comprised peripheral blood, sampled 28 days after the second AZD1222 dose. The receptors stem from an adult who received the AZD1222 COVID-19 vaccine.

The chain's CDR3 is CASSRTSSYEQYF. CDR3 coding DNA: TGCGCCAGCAGTAGGACCAGCTCCTACGAGCAGTACTTC. The chain is built from TRBV5-1 and TRBJ2-7; D is undetermined. The ends were cut back, 5 bases at V and 0 bases at J, with 9 bases in the middle. Germline CDR1 and CDR2: SGHRS and YFSETQ. The CDR3 has 13 amino acids.

This chain uses TRBV6-5 with TRBJ1-4, with 8 bases aligning to TRBD1. This CDR3 region has 15 residues. Germline V gives CDR1 MNHEY, CDR2 SVGAGI. The J segment lost 4 bases and the V segment lost 6 bases, leaving 7 bases of the junction unmatched. Here the CDR3 reads CASRIGTGHNEKLFF. The CDR3 nucleotides are TGTGCCAGCAGGATTGGGACAGGTCATAATGAAAAACTGTTTTTT.

This chain links TRBV10-1 with TRBJ2-1, with TRBD1 matching 9 bases. The CDR3 spans 16 residues. V trimming: 3 bases; J trimming: 5 bases; junction bases outside the gene matches: 8. Germline values: CDR1 WNHNN, CDR2 SYGVQD (reference sequence). The chain's CDR3 is CASSEVGTGQDNEQFF. The CDR3 coding sequence is TGCGCCAGCAGTGAAGTTGGGACAGGGCAGGACAATGAGCAGTTCTTC.

The chain couples TRBV7-9 to TRBJ2-7; weak D call: TRBD2 (6 bases). There are 15 residues in the CDR3. CDR1 and CDR2 from the germline V gene are SEHNR and FQNEAQ (reference sequence). Trimming took off 1 base at V and 0 bases at J, with 10 bases between the two ends. The CDR3 DNA is TGTGCCAGCAGCTTAGGCGGGAAAAGCTCCTACGAGCAGTACTTC. Protein product: CASSLGGKSSYEQYF.